This T cell receptor beta chain was profiled in a study of blood T cell repertoires in COVID-19. Turning to the study itself: Sample material is recorded as cDNA or gDNA derived from T cells, B-cell-depleted T cells, or PBMCs.

TCRdb's table, derived via immunoSEQ multiplex PCR, lists solely in-frame clones and lacks some. The sample has 250,000 to 350,000 clones; approximately 89% are singletons. The CDR3 spans 19 residues. In germline, CDR1 is MGHRA, CDR2 YSYEKL. The J segment lost 5 bases and the V segment lost 4 bases, leaving 17 bases of the junction unmatched. The TCR comes from a woman in her forties or fifties who had been exposed to COVID-19. This rearrangement joins TRBV4-1 to TRBJ2-5, with 12 bases aligning to TRBD2. Material for sequencing was PBMCs or T cells enriched from blood (not recorded which). Here the CDR3 reads CASSPQPGTSGRRGETQYF. In nucleotides, the CDR3 is TGCGCCAGCAGCCCCCAACCTGGGACTAGCGGGCGCCGAGGGGAGACCCAGTACTTC.